One and the same sample provided the 18 T cell receptor beta chains below, sequenced in a study of radiotherapy plus CTLA-4 blockade in lung cancer. The repertoire was sequenced with immunoSEQ multiplex PCR; TCRdb's copy has only in-frame clones and lacks some. The profile shows roughly 78,000 clones, roughly three quarters of them singletons. This sample comprised peripheral blood, obtained from a patient treated with radiotherapy plus ipilimumab. These receptors originate from a human donor with non-small cell lung cancer who had a complete response to radiotherapy plus ipilimumab.

The CDR3: CASSQGLAGGEQFF. CDR3 DNA: TGTGCCAGCAGCCAGGGACTAGCGGGGGGTGAGCAGTTCTTC. The chain has TRBV11-2 and TRBJ2-1; the match to TRBD2 covers 15 bases. Trimming removed 5 bases from V and 9 bases from J; junction bases left unmatched: 2. CDR1 and CDR2 (germline): SGHAT, FQNNGV. The CDR3 sequence is 14 residues long. The full variable domain, its missing parts supplied by reference TRBV11-2 and TRBJ2-1, is EAGVAQSPRYKIIEKRQSVAFWCNPISGHATLYWYQQILGQGPKLLIQFQNNGVVDDSQLPKDRFSAERLKGVDSTLKIQPAKLEDSAVYLCASSQGLAGGEQFFGPGTRLTVL.

The genes are TRBV18 and TRBJ2-1; TRBD2 agrees at 8 bases. V trimming: 2 bases; J trimming: 3 bases; junction bases outside the gene matches: 6. Germline values: CDR1 KGHSH, CDR2 LQKENI. The CDR3 totals 16 residues. The CDR3 coding sequence is TGTGCCAGCTCACCAACTCCGAGCGGGGGCTACAATGAGCAGTTCTTC. It specifies CASSPTPSGGYNEQFF.

V gene TRBV6-5 combines with J gene TRBJ1-4; 11 nucleotides align to TRBD1. The CDR3 runs 12 residues. Germline loops: CDR1 MNHEY, CDR2 SVGAGI. With 8 bases clipped from V and 7 bases from J, the junction kept 0 bases outside the gene matches. CDR3 loop: CASGQGAEKLFF. In nucleotides, the CDR3 is TGTGCCAGCGGACAGGGGGCTGAAAAACTGTTTTTT.

V and J are TRBV5-8 and TRBJ2-3; D ambiguous. The CDR3 is 12 residues long. V lost 4 bases and J lost 5, with 8 bases in between. Germline V gene data show CDR1 as SGHTS and CDR2 as YDEGEE. The CDR3 bases are TGTGCCAGCAGCCTTGTCGTAGATACGCAGTATTTT. It codes for CASSLVVDTQYF.

J is TRBJ2-2 and V is TRBV12-2; TRBD1 was called by the table and not checked on the DNA. TRBV12-2 is termed a pseudogene. The CDR3 extends over 14 amino acids. CDR3 nucleotides: TGTGCAAGTCGCTTAGCGCCAGGGCCCGGGGAGCTGTTTTTT. It translates to CASRLAPGPGELFF.

The gene calls are TRBV5-6 and TRBJ2-3, with unresolved D. The CDR3 runs to 16 residues. Germline CDR1 reads SGHDT; CDR2 reads YYEEEE. Trimming stripped 4 bases from V and 1 base from J, with 16 bases between. The CDR3 nucleotides read TGTGCCAGCAGCCTCCGGGTAGGTGCGGGCACAGATACGCAGTATTTT. It is translated as CASSLRVGAGTDTQYF.

The V and J genes are TRBV11-3 and TRBJ2-1, with 11 bases matching TRBD2. This CDR3 region has 15 residues. Trimming removed 4 bases from V and 9 bases from J; junction bases left unmatched: 8. Germline loops: CDR1 SGHNT, CDR2 YENEEA. In DNA form, the CDR3 reads TGTGCCAGCAGCTCCCGACTAGCGGGAAAGGCTGAGCAGTTCTTC. This codes for CASSSRLAGKAEQFF.

The rearrangement links TRBV9 to TRBJ1-2; D remains ambiguous. V was trimmed by 0 bases and J by 9 bases, leaving 12 bases between them. CDR3 size: 13 residues. Germline V gene lookup returns CDR1 SGDLS and CDR2 YYNGEE. The CDR3 DNA reads as TGTGCCAGCAGCGTAGCAGAGGCTATGAGCTACACCTTC. Its protein product is CASSVAEAMSYTF.

The chain uses TRBV6-5 and TRBJ2-1; D call uncertain. Germline V CDR1 and CDR2: MNHEY, SVGAGI. This CDR3 has 13 amino acids. Trimming cost V 5 bases and J 6 bases, with 11 bases left between them. The DNA of the CDR3 is TGTGCCAGCAGTCTAGGAGAGCTCAATGAGCAGTTCTTC. This translates into CASSLGELNEQFF.

The chain recombines TRBV16 with TRBJ1-2; 8 bases line up with TRBD1. Germline assignment: CDR1 KGHSY and CDR2 FQNENV. V lost 11 bases, J lost 6 bases, and 11 bases stayed unmatched. The CDR3 contains 13 residues. The CDR3 DNA follows: TGTGCCGGGACTAAGACAGGGGTTGATGGCTACACCTTC. Its translation: CAGTKTGVDGYTF.

The chain links TRBV7-8 to TRBJ1-5; possibly TRBD1 for D (6 bases). V was clipped by 2 bases and J by 1 base, with 21 bases between them. This CDR3 is 19 amino acids long. CDR1 is SGHVS and CDR2 is FQNEAQ in the germline V gene. CDR3 sequence reads: CASSLRRLRGAGSNQPQHF. The CDR3 DNA is TGTGCCAGCAGCTTAAGGAGACTTCGGGGGGCAGGGAGCAATCAGCCCCAGCATTTT.

The chain recombines TRBV7-2 with TRBJ2-3; 7 nucleotides line up with TRBD1. The CDR3 contains 16 residues. The J segment lost 2 bases and the V segment lost 2 bases, leaving 7 bases of the junction unmatched. CDR1 and CDR2 (germline): SGHTA, FQGNSA. This CDR3 is CASSLTGQSYTDTQYF. CDR3 bases: TGTGCCAGCAGCTTAACGGGACAGTCATACACAGATACGCAGTATTTT.

The chain is built from TRBV11-2 and TRBJ2-1; 7 bases are shared with TRBD2. Germline V lookup: CDR1 SGHAT, CDR2 FQNNGV. V lost 1 base and J lost 10; bases outside the gene matches: 13. The CDR3 is 16 amino acids. The CDR3 DNA reads as TGTGCCAGCAGCTTAGTCGGCGGGAGTAGTTTTTGGGAGCAGTTCTTC. The encoded protein is CASSLVGGSSFWEQFF.

This clone occurred once. The V and J genes are TRBV29-1 and TRBJ1-5, with a possible D match to TRBD1 (5 bases). Trimming pared 4 bases from V and 7 bases from J, leaving 14 bases between. This CDR3 spans 13 amino acids. Germline CDR1 SQVTM, CDR2 ANQGSEA. The CDR3 sequence is CSVVLGVGQPQHF. CDR3 bases: TGCAGCGTTGTATTAGGGGTGGGACAGCCCCAGCATTTT.

This chain connects TRBV18 to TRBJ2-1; D remains unclear. CDR3 size: 13 residues. The germline V gene has CDR1 KGHSH and CDR2 LQKENI. V dropped 1 base and J dropped 5 bases, with 6 bases sitting between them. CDR3 residues: CASSPLNNNEQFF. Written as DNA, the CDR3 is TGTGCCAGCTCACCACTTAACAACAATGAGCAGTTCTTC.

This clone was recorded a few times. The chain employs TRBV4-3 and TRBJ2-2; TRBD1 aligns across 9 bases. CDR1 is LGHNA, CDR2 YSLEER, per germline. This CDR3 is 16 amino acids long. Unmatched junction bases numbered 6, after V lost 2 bases and J lost 5 bases. The CDR3 spells CASSQTGTGRTGELFF. DNA of the CDR3: TGCGCCAGCAGCCAAACCGGGACAGGGCGTACCGGGGAGCTGTTTTTT.

This clone has just one count. The J gene is TRBJ2-1, the V gene TRBV11-3; no clear D. The CDR3 has 17 residues. Trimming shortened V by 0 bases and J by 4 bases, and 16 bases separated the two germline ends. Germline assignment: CDR1 SGHNT and CDR2 YENEEA. The CDR3 is CASSLDLGLGLYNEQFF. Written as DNA, the CDR3 is TGTGCCAGCAGCTTAGATCTTGGTCTAGGGTTATACAATGAGCAGTTCTTC.

The chain combines TRBV30 with TRBJ1-2; D uncertain. Germline V gives CDR1 GTSNPN, CDR2 SVGIG (reference sequence). Trimming removed 2 bases at V and 3 bases at J, with 7 bases between. The CDR3 covers 12 residues. CDR3 amino acids: CAWSLADYGYTF. CDR3 nucleotides: TGTGCCTGGAGTCTGGCGGACTATGGCTACACCTTC.